This T cell receptor beta chain is from a study of T cells in Graves' hyperthyroidism and ophthalmopathy. From RNA transcripts, TCR beta CDR3 regions were amplified. The primer set for the first-round RT-PCR of the TCR CDR3 was HTBI. Each CDR3 protein is one row after TCRdb ran MiXCR on the multiplex PCR reads. The table lists 600,000 or so distinct CDR3 sequences, about 15% of them singletons. The sample holds a few counts of this clonotype. The CDR3 is made up of 15 amino acids. The V and J ends lost 10 bases and 2 bases, in that order; junction bases with no gene match: 11. Per germline, CDR1 MDHEN and CDR2 SYDVKM.

The clonotype originates from a woman aged 45 to 65 with Graves' ophthalmopathy. The chain has TRBV28 and TRBJ1-3; 7 bases align to TRBD1. Sequencing used blood. Here the CDR3 reads CATQGDVVPGNTIYF. The CDR3 nucleotides are TGTGCCACTCAGGGGGACGTCGTCCCTGGAAACACCATATATTTT.